One and the same sample provided the 22 T cell receptor beta chains below, sequenced in a study of cytomegalovirus exposure and HLA in healthy donors. Primers: 60 Vbeta forward and 13 Jbeta reverse. Profiling relied on immunoSEQ multiplex PCR, and the TCRdb table lists in-frame clones only, not all of them. Of approximately 52,000 clones listed, over 65% were seen once; the top ten hold under 45%. Specimen: PBMCs. These receptors came from a middle-aged man in good health and CMV-seropositive.

The chain has TRBV30 and TRBJ2-7; TRBD1 matches at 9 bases. Per the germline V gene, CDR1 is GTSNPN and CDR2 is SVGIG (reference sequence). The CDR3 is 15 residues long. Germline trimming cut 3 bases from V and 3 bases from J; bases unmatched to any gene: 9. CDR3 in DNA: TGTGCCTGGAGAGAACCGGGACAGGGAAGCTACGAGCAGTACTTC. It yields the protein CAWREPGQGSYEQYF.

The chain links TRBV7-2 to TRBJ2-5; 12 bases agree with TRBD2. CDR3 length: 16 amino acids. Per germline, CDR1 SGHTA and CDR2 FQGNSA. V lost 5 bases to trimming and J lost 4 bases; unmatched junction nucleotides: 8. CDR3: CASSPRTSGEGETQYF. CDR3 sequence (DNA): TGTGCCAGCAGCCCGCGGACTAGCGGGGAGGGAGAGACCCAGTACTTC.

The V call is TRBV5-4, the J call TRBJ1-1; 10 nucleotides agree with TRBD1. Germline CDR1 and CDR2: SGHNT and YYREEE (reference sequence). The CDR3 loop spans 16 amino acids. The V and J ends lost 0 bases and 4 bases, in that order; junction bases with no gene match: 6. CDR3 DNA sequence: TGTGCCAGCAGCTTGGAGACAGGGGGCGATCTCACTGAAGCTTTCTTT. It is translated as CASSLETGGDLTEAFF.

The chain employs TRBV13 and TRBJ1-1; D is possibly TRBD1 (6 bases). The V end lost 0 bases, the J end lost 2 bases, and 13 bases lay between the germline ends. CDR1 is PRHDT, CDR2 FYEKMQ, per germline (reference sequence). The CDR3 sequence is 16 residues long. Here the CDR3 DNA reads TGTGCCAGCAGCTTAGGAAGGGGGGGCTCAAACACTGAAGCTTTCTTT. It yields the protein CASSLGRGGSNTEAFF.

The CDR3 DNA follows: TGCGCCAGCAGCGCCACAGGGGGCACTGAAGCTTTCTTT. This encodes CASSATGGTEAFF. The chain combines TRBV5-1 with TRBJ1-1; TRBD1 matches at 8 bases. Germline CDR1 is SGHRS and CDR2 is YFSETQ. V lost 4 bases and J lost 4; bases outside the gene matches: 3. The CDR3 is 13 residues long.

This chain joins TRBV5-8 and TRBJ1-6, with 7 nucleotides matching TRBD1. This CDR3 region has 16 residues. CDR1 is SGHTS and CDR2 is YDEGEE in the germline V gene. The ends lost 6 bases at V and 4 bases at J; junction bases unmatched: 10. The CDR3 protein is CASILYRGSYNSPLHF. The CDR3 DNA reads TGTGCCAGCATACTCTACAGGGGTTCGTATAATTCACCCCTCCACTTT.

The chain carries TRBV9 and TRBJ2-2; 7 bases align to TRBD1. J gave up 3 bases and V 3 bases, and 5 bases lay outside the gene matches. The CDR3 spans 15 residues. The V gene's germline CDR1 is SGDLS and CDR2 YYNGEE. The CDR3 region is CASSGTGQYTGELFF. The CDR3 bases are TGTGCCAGCAGCGGAACGGGACAGTACACCGGGGAGCTGTTTTTT.

J is TRBJ2-3 and V is TRBV4-1, with 8 bases that match TRBD2. Germline CDR1 and CDR2: MGHRA and YSYEKL. The CDR3 runs to 16 residues. After removal of 1 base from V and 2 bases from J, the junction contained 5 bases not matched to a gene. The CDR3 sequence: CASSQGGTRITDTQYF. The CDR3 nucleotides are TGCGCCAGCAGCCAAGGTGGGACTAGGATCACAGATACGCAGTATTTT.

The chain employs TRBV5-6 and TRBJ1-3; perhaps TRBD1 as D (5 bases). Trimming pared 1 base from V and 1 base from J, leaving 9 bases between. The CDR3 is made up of 15 amino acids. The germline V gene encodes CDR1 SGHDT and CDR2 YYEEEE. The chain's CDR3 is CASSLSPGSGNTIYF. CDR3 in DNA: TGTGCCAGCAGCTTGAGTCCAGGGTCTGGAAACACCATATATTTT.

The CDR3 DNA is TGTGCCAGCAGCTGGCGGGGGACTAATGAAAAACTGTTTTTT. The encoded protein is CASSWRGTNEKLFF. The chain carries TRBV7-9 and TRBJ1-4; the D gene is possibly TRBD1 (5 bases). Trimming took 4 bases from V and 2 from J, leaving 8 bases between them. Germline assignment: CDR1 SEHNR and CDR2 FQNEAQ (reference sequence). This CDR3 is 14 amino acids long.

The V call is TRBV7-6, the J call TRBJ2-1; tentatively, D is TRBD1 (5 bases). Trimming cost V 5 bases and J 5 bases, with 10 bases left between them. This CDR3 region has 13 residues. The germline gives CDR1 SGHVS, CDR2 FNYEAQ. This chain's CDR3 is CASSPSRDNEQFF. In DNA form, the CDR3 reads TGTGCCAGCAGCCCTTCCAGGGACAATGAGCAGTTCTTC.

The chain recombines TRBV5-1 with TRBJ2-7; possible D gene TRBD1, 6 bases. The CDR3 has 14 residues. V was shortened by 2 bases and J by 3 bases, with 12 bases between the two germline ends. Germline V gene sequence: CDR1 SGHRS, CDR2 YFSETQ. The CDR3 DNA reads TGCGCCAGCAGCTTTGTTACAGGGAACTACGAGCAGTACTTC. Translating gives CASSFVTGNYEQYF. The variable domain in full, completed from reference TRBV5-1 and TRBJ2-7, reads KAGVTQTPRYLIKTRGQQVTLSCSPISGHRSVSWYQQTPGQGLQFLFEYFSETQRNKGNFPGRFSGRQFSNSRSEMNVSTLELGDSALYLCASSFVTGNYEQYFGPGTRLTVT.

This clone was counted a few times. The V gene is TRBV5-5, the J gene TRBJ1-1, with TRBD1 matching over 7 bases. Trimming at V came to 4 bases and at J to 4 bases, leaving 16 bases not matched to a gene. CDR1 and CDR2 from the germline V gene are SGHKS and YYEKEE (reference sequence). This CDR3 region has 17 residues. As DNA, the CDR3 is TGTGCCAGCAGCCAATATACAGGGGTGGGATCGGGCACTGAAGCTTTCTTT. Encoded protein: CASSQYTGVGSGTEAFF.

V is TRBV29-1 and J is TRBJ1-1; D unclear. This CDR3 is 13 amino acids long. The V gene lost 4 bases and the J gene lost 2 bases, with 11 bases spanning the gap. Germline CDR1 SQVTM, CDR2 ANQGSEA. The CDR3 reads CSVGTGKNTEAFF. Written as DNA, the CDR3 is TGCAGCGTTGGTACGGGAAAAAACACTGAAGCTTTCTTT.

This clone was seen a single time. The V and J genes are TRBV7-7 and TRBJ2-1; 9 bases map to TRBD1. V was pared by 5 bases and J by 7 bases, with 3 bases of the junction left unmatched. CDR1 is SSHAT and CDR2 is FNYEAQ in the germline V gene (reference sequence). The CDR3 length is 13 residues. CDR3 residues: CASSHDRGNEQFF. CDR3 bases: TGTGCCAGCAGCCATGACAGGGGGAATGAGCAGTTCTTC.

This clone was observed a single time. The chain recombines TRBV4-1 with TRBJ2-3, with a tentative D call TRBD1 (6 bases). CDR1 is MGHRA, CDR2 YSYEKL, per germline. The ends were cut back, 4 bases at V and 1 base at J, with 9 bases in the middle. This CDR3 has 14 amino acids. The CDR3 bases are TGCGCCAGCAGCCCCCAGGGGCGCACAGATACGCAGTATTTT. Translated, it gives CASSPQGRTDTQYF.

J is TRBJ2-7 and V is TRBV7-2, with TRBD2 matching over 10 bases. The V gene's germline CDR1 is SGHTA and CDR2 FQGNSA. The CDR3 runs to 14 residues. J gave up 4 bases and V 5 bases, and 5 bases lay outside the gene matches. The CDR3: CASSVSAGGYEQYF. The DNA for the CDR3 is TGTGCCAGCAGCGTCTCAGCGGGGGGGTACGAGCAGTACTTC.

The chain is built from TRBV7-9 and TRBJ1-2; D gene uncertain. Germline assignment: CDR1 SEHNR and CDR2 FQNEAQ (reference sequence). The CDR3 loop spans 13 amino acids. Trimming shortened V by 0 bases and J by 5 bases, and 7 bases separated the two germline ends. Here the CDR3 DNA reads TGTGCCAGCAGCTTAGCGACGGAGTATGGCTACACCTTC. It specifies CASSLATEYGYTF.

The genes are TRBV7-2 and TRBJ1-5, with a tentative D call TRBD1 (5 bases). The germline V gene has CDR1 SGHTA and CDR2 FQGNSA. CDR3 length: 15 residues. V was shortened by 3 bases and J by 3 bases, with 12 bases between the two germline ends. CDR3 nucleotide sequence: TGTGCCAGCAGCTTGGGGCAGGTGCTCAATCAGCCCCAGCATTTT. Translating it yields CASSLGQVLNQPQHF.

The chain combines TRBV6-5 with TRBJ1-2; the D is unclear. This CDR3 has 14 residues. The V end lost 2 bases, the J end lost 4 bases, and 11 bases lay between the germline ends. Germline-derived CDR1 and CDR2 are MNHEY and SVGAGI. The CDR3 here is CASSYQSQFYGYTF. In DNA form, the CDR3 reads TGTGCCAGCAGTTACCAAAGTCAGTTCTATGGCTACACCTTC.

V usage is TRBV6-5 and J usage is TRBJ1-3; no firm D call. Germline V gene lookup returns CDR1 MNHEY and CDR2 SVGAGI. The germline V and J ends were trimmed by 0 bases and 7 bases, with 7 bases remaining between them. This CDR3 has 13 residues. In nucleotides, the CDR3 is TGTGCCAGCAGTTACTCGAACCGGAACACCATATATTTT. Amino acids: CASSYSNRNTIYF.

The V call is TRBV2, the J call TRBJ1-5; unclear D gene. The CDR3 length is 14 residues. The V gene lost 6 bases and the J gene lost 6 bases, with 15 bases spanning the gap. Germline V gene data show CDR1 as SNHLY and CDR2 as FYNNEI. Written as DNA, the CDR3 is TGTGCCAGCAGGACCGAACCAGGCTCTCAGCCCCAGCATTTT. It yields the protein CASRTEPGSQPQHF. Using reference TRBV2 and TRBJ1-5 for the parts outside the CDR3, the full variable domain is EPEVTQTPSHQVTQMGQEVILRCVPISNHLYFYWYRQILGQKVEFLVSFYNNEISEKSEIFDDQFSVERPDGSNFTLKIRSTKLEDSAMYFCASRTEPGSQPQHFGDGTRLSIL.